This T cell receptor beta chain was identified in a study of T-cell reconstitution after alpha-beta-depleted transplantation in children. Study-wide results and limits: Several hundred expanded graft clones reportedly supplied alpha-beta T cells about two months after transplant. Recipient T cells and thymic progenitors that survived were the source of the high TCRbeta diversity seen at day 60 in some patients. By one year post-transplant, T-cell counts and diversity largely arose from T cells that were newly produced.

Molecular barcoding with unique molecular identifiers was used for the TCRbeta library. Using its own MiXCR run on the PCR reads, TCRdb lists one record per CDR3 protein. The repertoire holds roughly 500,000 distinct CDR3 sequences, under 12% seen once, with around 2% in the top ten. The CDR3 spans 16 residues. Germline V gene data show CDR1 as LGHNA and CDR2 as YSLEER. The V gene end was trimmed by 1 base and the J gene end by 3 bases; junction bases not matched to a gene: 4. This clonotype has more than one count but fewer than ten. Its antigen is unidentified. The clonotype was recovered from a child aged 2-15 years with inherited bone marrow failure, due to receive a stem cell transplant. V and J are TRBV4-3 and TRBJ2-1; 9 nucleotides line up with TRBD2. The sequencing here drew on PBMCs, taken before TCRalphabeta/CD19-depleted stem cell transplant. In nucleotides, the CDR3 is TGCGCCAGCAGCCAAGCCGGGACTAGCAGCTACAATGAGCAGTTCTTC. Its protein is CASSQAGTSSYNEQFF.